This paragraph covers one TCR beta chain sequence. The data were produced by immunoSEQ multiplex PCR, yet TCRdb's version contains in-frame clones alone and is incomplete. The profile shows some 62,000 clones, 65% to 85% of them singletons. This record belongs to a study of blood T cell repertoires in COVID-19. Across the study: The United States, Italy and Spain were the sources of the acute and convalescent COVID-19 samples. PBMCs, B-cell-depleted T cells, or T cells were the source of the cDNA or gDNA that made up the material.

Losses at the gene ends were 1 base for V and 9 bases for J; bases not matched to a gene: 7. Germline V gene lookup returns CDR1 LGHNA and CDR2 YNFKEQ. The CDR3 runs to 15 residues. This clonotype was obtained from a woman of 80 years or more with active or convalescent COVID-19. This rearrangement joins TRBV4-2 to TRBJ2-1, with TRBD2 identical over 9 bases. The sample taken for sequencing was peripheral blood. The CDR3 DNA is TGTGCCAGCAGCCAAGGGCGGGGGGGGCTTGGTGAGCAGTTCTTC. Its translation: CASSQGRGGLGEQFF.